This record looks at one T cell receptor (beta chain) sequence and its context. This sample was included in a study of shared clonotypes between healthy human individuals. Produced via immunoSEQ multiplex PCR; TCRdb's table is partial and in-frame only. The sample contains roughly 2,500,000 clones, roughly 93% of which appear only once. Healthy HIV-negative adults with no recent acute infections or vaccinations were recruited as donors. The length of the CDR3 is 13 residues. The V gene lost 7 bases and the J gene lost 6 bases, with 15 bases spanning the gap. The germline V gene has CDR1 MDHEN and CDR2 SYDVKM.

This sequence was found in a man between 18 and 29 years old in good health. Some clones in this sample may be carry-over from other donors' samples. This rearrangement joins TRBV28 to TRBJ1-1, with D tentatively TRBD1 (6 bases). Sample: naive CD4+ T cells from PBMCs. Subset noted: CD45RA+ positively selected. CDR3 nucleotides: TGTGCCAGCAATGTAGGAGGGGGGGCTGAAGCTTTCTTT. Protein sequence: CASNVGGGAEAFF.